Listed below are T cell receptor beta chains from one sample, sequenced in a study of glioma-infiltrating T cells. One entry per CDR3 protein, called by TCRdb with MiXCR from the multiplex PCR reads. The sample holds around 99,000 distinct CDR3 sequences, 25% to 30% seen once. Material for sequencing was glioma tissue, nonneoplastic brain tissue, or PBMCs (not recorded which). Receptors originate from a human donor with low-grade glioma or glioblastoma, undergoing nonglioma brain surgery, or in good health (not recorded which). Each CDR3 is given with its conserved first and last residue.

v_gene: TRBV6-1
j_gene: TRBJ2-7
CDR3aa: CASSSLPGQGNEQYF

v_gene: TRBV14
j_gene: TRBJ2-2
CDR3aa: CASSPQAGPTGELFF

v_gene: TRBV29-1
j_gene: TRBJ1-1
CDR3aa: CSAGDTEAFF

v_gene: TRBV7-2
j_gene: TRBJ1-3
CDR3aa: CASSLGLGGADTIYF

v_gene: TRBV19
j_gene: TRBJ1-1
CDR3aa: CASSTPTGGSNTEAFF

v_gene: TRBV20-1
j_gene: TRBJ2-1
CDR3aa: CSARDSSGRELGEQFF

v_gene: TRBV11-1
j_gene: TRBJ2-7
CDR3aa: CASSPRAGVKYEQYF

v_gene: TRBV18
j_gene: TRBJ1-2
CDR3aa: CASSPPAEGYTF

v_gene: TRBV6-2/TRBV6-3
j_gene: TRBJ1-1
CDR3aa: CASSHPGQGGTEAFF

v_gene: TRBV27
j_gene: TRBJ2-1
CDR3aa: CASSRTGLGEQFF

v_gene: TRBV11-2
j_gene: TRBJ2-3
CDR3aa: CASSLVGRGAQTDTQYF

v_gene: TRBV6-1
j_gene: TRBJ1-5
CDR3aa: CASSANPEGNQHHHF

v_gene: TRBV30
j_gene: TRBJ1-1
CDR3aa: CAWSNRVTEAFF

v_gene: TRBV11-2
j_gene: TRBJ2-3
CDR3aa: CASSQQTVLDTQYF

v_gene: TRBV4-3
j_gene: TRBJ1-1
CDR3aa: CASSQGGQGNTEAFF

v_gene: TRBV12-5
j_gene: TRBJ2-3
CDR3aa: CASASAGETDTQYF

v_gene: TRBV28
j_gene: TRBJ2-3
CDR3aa: CASRATGLGSDTQYF

v_gene: TRBV12-3/TRBV12-4
j_gene: TRBJ1-2
CDR3aa: CASSAKGTGDYGYTF

v_gene: TRBV6-2/TRBV6-3
j_gene: TRBJ1-5
CDR3aa: CVSSWDSPSGQPQHF

v_gene: TRBV4-1
j_gene: TRBJ2-7
CDR3aa: CASSRLTGYEQYF

v_gene: TRBV18
j_gene: TRBJ1-5
CDR3aa: CASSPEISSADQPQHF

v_gene: TRBV7-2
j_gene: TRBJ1-1
CDR3aa: CASSTYRVTEAFF

v_gene: TRBV7-2
j_gene: TRBJ1-4
CDR3aa: CASTPSGTGEKLFF

v_gene: TRBV2
j_gene: TRBJ2-7
CDR3aa: CASRGAPYEQYF

v_gene: TRBV20-1
j_gene: TRBJ2-7
CDR3aa: CSARDARQTREQYF

v_gene: TRBV5-4
j_gene: TRBJ2-3
CDR3aa: CASSQTSGGAKDTQYF

v_gene: TRBV29-1
j_gene: TRBJ2-1
CDR3aa: CSATSGEYEQFF

v_gene: TRBV9
j_gene: TRBJ1-2
CDR3aa: CASSVGEAGYTF

v_gene: TRBV29-1
j_gene: TRBJ1-6
CDR3aa: CSVITENSPLHF

v_gene: TRBV6-2/TRBV6-3
j_gene: TRBJ2-5
CDR3aa: CASSRLAGGKTQYF

v_gene: TRBV7-2
j_gene: TRBJ1-4
CDR3aa: CASSRQRGTNEKLFF